This passage covers 28 T cell receptor beta chains from one sample sequenced in a study of identical twins. In TCRdb, the 5' RACE reads were re-called with MiXCR into one record per CDR3 protein. The profile shows around 530,000 distinct CDR3 sequences, about 15% of them singletons. This sample also belongs to another study, concerning yellow fever vaccine responses in identical twins.

Sequenced material: CD4+ T cells sorted from blood. These TCRs come from a woman under 30 in good health.

This rearrangement joins TRBV29-1 to TRBJ2-2; TRBD2 might be the D (6 bases). This CDR3 is built from 14 residues. Trimming took 7 bases from V and 6 from J, leaving 18 bases between them. Germline CDR1 and CDR2: SQVTM and ANQGSEA. CDR3 nucleotide sequence: TGCAGCGCTCGACTAGTGCAGGCATCCGGGGAGCTGTTTTTT. This gives the protein CSARLVQASGELFF.

This sequence joins TRBV5-1 and TRBJ2-7; 10 nucleotides match TRBD2. V trimming: 4 bases; J trimming: 3 bases; junction bases outside the gene matches: 10. CDR1 and CDR2 (germline): SGHRS, YFSETQ. The CDR3 is made up of 16 amino acids. The CDR3 sequence is CASSPTALAGYYEQYV. Here the CDR3 DNA reads TGCGCCAGCAGCCCAACCGCACTAGCGGGGTACTACGAGCAGTACGTC.

The chain uses TRBV6-1 and TRBJ2-3; 8 nucleotides match TRBD1. Germline CDR1 is MNHNS and CDR2 is SASEGT. CDR3 length equals 16 residues. V trimming: 6 bases; J trimming: 4 bases; junction bases outside the gene matches: 12. This CDR3 is CASSVRMTGAADTQYF. DNA for the CDR3: TGTGCCAGCAGCGTAAGAATGACAGGGGCGGCAGATACGCAGTATTTT.

This clonotype was counted only a few times. The gene calls are TRBV5-1 and TRBJ2-6, with TRBD1 matching 7 bases. Looked up from germline, CDR1 is SGHRS and CDR2 is YFSETQ. Unmatched junction bases numbered 7, after V lost 7 bases and J lost 0 bases. The CDR3 has 16 amino acids. The CDR3 DNA follows: TGCGCCAGCTCCCCTGCAGGGGGCTCTGGGGCCAACGTCCTGACTTTC. Residues: CASSPAGGSGANVLTF.

V usage is TRBV5-5 and J usage is TRBJ2-7, with D tentatively TRBD1 (5 bases). Trimming removed 1 base from V and 4 bases from J, with 9 bases in between. Germline loops: CDR1 SGHKS, CDR2 YYEKEE (reference sequence). The CDR3 is 13 residues long. The CDR3 DNA follows: TGTGCCAGCAGCTTGACAGGAAAATACGAGCAGTACTTC. As protein: CASSLTGKYEQYF.

The chain employs TRBV4-1 and TRBJ2-7; D gene unclear. CDR1 is MGHRA and CDR2 is YSYEKL in the germline V gene. There are 17 residues in the CDR3. V was shortened by 1 base and J by 1 base, with 17 bases between the two germline ends. CDR3 amino acids: CASSQGGTGEPSYEQYF. Here the CDR3 DNA reads TGCGCCAGCAGCCAAGGAGGAACTGGCGAACCGTCCTACGAGCAGTACTTC.

There are a few counts of this clonotype. The V gene is TRBV7-2, the J gene TRBJ2-2; weak D call: TRBD2 (6 bases). CDR1 and CDR2 from the germline V gene are SGHTA and FQGNSA. V dropped 9 bases and J dropped 5 bases, with 13 bases sitting between them. This CDR3 has 13 amino acids. CDR3 DNA sequence: TGTGCCAGAACTACCGGGGGTACCGGGGAGCTGTTTTTT. It yields the protein CARTTGGTGELFF.

Points on this clonotype: An end of the junction differs from the germline gene, which may be a read error. The CDR3 nucleotides read TGTGCCAGCAGTGAGGGACTAGCGGGAGTTCTTGAGCACTTCTTC. Protein sequence: CASSEGLAGVLEHFF. V and J are TRBV2 and TRBJ2-1; 14 bases align to TRBD2. Germline lookup yields CDR1 SNHLY and CDR2 FYNNEI. This CDR3 has 15 amino acids.

This clonotype came up a few times. The CDR3 nucleotides are TGTGCCAGCTCACCGATGGACAGGGACGGAGAGACCCAGTACTTC. Its translation is CASSPMDRDGETQYF. The V call is TRBV18, the J call TRBJ2-5, with 8 nucleotides matching TRBD1. Germline V gene sequence: CDR1 KGHSH, CDR2 LQKENI. The CDR3 is 15 residues long. Trimming at V came to 3 bases and at J to 4 bases, leaving 7 bases not matched to a gene.

V gene TRBV9 combines with J gene TRBJ2-6; 7 bases fit TRBD2. V was pared by 4 bases and J by 2 bases, with 6 bases of the junction left unmatched. The CDR3 totals 16 residues. Germline-derived CDR1 and CDR2 are SGDLS and YYNGEE. The DNA of the CDR3 is TGTGCCAGCAGCCCCGGGGGAGGGGCTGGGGCCAACGTCCTGACTTTC. Its protein product is CASSPGGGAGANVLTF.

This clonotype was recorded only once. V is TRBV6-1 and J is TRBJ1-2, with TRBD1 identical over 7 bases. Germline loops: CDR1 MNHNS, CDR2 SASEGT. This CDR3 spans 14 amino acids. V shed 4 bases and J 7 bases; nucleotides not matched to a gene: 9. The CDR3 nucleotides read TGTGCCAGCAGTGCCCGAGACAGGGAGGCTGGCTACACCTTC. Its protein product is CASSARDREAGYTF.

This rearrangement joins TRBV6-5 to TRBJ2-1, with TRBD2 identical over 8 bases. The CDR3 is 17 residues long. The V segment lost 4 bases and the J segment 2 bases; nucleotides outside the gene matches: 10. Germline values: CDR1 MNHEY, CDR2 SVGAGI. This CDR3 reads CASSSTGAGGTYNEQFF. CDR3 sequence (DNA): TGTGCCAGCAGTTCCACCGGGGCGGGAGGCACCTACAATGAGCAGTTCTTC.

The sample holds a few counts of this clonotype. The V call is TRBV12-3 or TRBV12-4, the J call TRBJ2-2; TRBD1 matches 10 bases. The V segment lost 6 bases and the J segment 3 bases; nucleotides outside the gene matches: 10. CDR3 size: 17 residues. Here the CDR3 reads CASSRNDRGQDTGELFF. CDR3 in DNA: TGTGCCAGCAGCCGCAACGACAGGGGGCAAGACACCGGGGAGCTGTTTTTT.

The gene calls are TRBV24-1 and TRBJ2-1; no definite D call. Trimming shortened V by 3 bases and J by 9 bases, and 5 bases separated the two germline ends. CDR1 and CDR2 (germline): KGHDR, SFDVKD. The CDR3 consists of 11 residues. CDR3 nucleotide sequence: TGTGCCACCAGTGATAACCTTGAGCAGTTCTTC. Amino acid sequence: CATSDNLEQFF.

This clonotype was counted between two and nine times. The chain is built from TRBV4-1 and TRBJ2-2, with TRBD1 identical over 7 bases. V dropped 4 bases and J dropped 5; count of bases not matched to a gene: 7. Germline-derived CDR1 and CDR2 are MGHRA and YSYEKL. The CDR3 length is 15 residues. The DNA of the CDR3 is TGCGCCAGCAGCCCGAAAGGGGGCGGGACCGGGGAGCTGTTTTTT. Protein product: CASSPKGGGTGELFF.

At least ten counts were recorded for this clonotype. The genes are TRBV5-1 and TRBJ2-7; 10 nucleotides line up with TRBD2. CDR3 size: 15 residues. V trimming: 5 bases; J trimming: 3 bases; junction bases outside the gene matches: 8. CDR1 is SGHRS and CDR2 is YFSETQ in the germline V gene. CDR3 sequence: CASRLAGTQIYEQYF. In DNA form, the CDR3 reads TGCGCCAGCAGACTAGCGGGAACTCAAATCTACGAGCAGTACTTC.

This clonotype has only a few counts. The V call is TRBV5-1, the J call TRBJ2-7, with unresolved D. CDR1 and CDR2 from the germline V gene are SGHRS and YFSETQ. The CDR3 extends over 14 amino acids. Between the trimmed V and J ends, which lost 2 bases and 2 bases, there was a span of 11 bases. The CDR3 DNA follows: TGCGCCAGCAGCTTTGCTGAACCCCCCTACGAGCAGTACTTC. Translation: CASSFAEPPYEQYF.

This clonotype has a handful of counts. The chain links TRBV28 to TRBJ2-3; D is possibly TRBD2 (5 bases). The V gene lost 6 bases and the J gene lost 4 bases, with 14 bases spanning the gap. This CDR3 is 14 amino acids long. The germline V gene encodes CDR1 MDHEN and CDR2 SYDVKM. This chain's CDR3 is CASRDQASPDTQYF. The CDR3 DNA reads TGTGCCAGCAGAGACCAGGCTAGCCCAGATACGCAGTATTTT.

The table lists this clonotype with a few counts. As DNA, the CDR3 is TGTGCCAGCAGTGCTCTAGCGGGAGAGGGTGAGCAGTTCTTC. This sequence encodes CASSALAGEGEQFF. The rearrangement uses TRBV2 and TRBJ2-1, with 10 bases fitting TRBD2. The CDR3 extends over 14 amino acids. V gave up 4 bases and J gave up 9 bases; unmatched junction bases: 6. In germline, CDR1 is SNHLY, CDR2 FYNNEI.

This rearrangement joins TRBV4-1 to TRBJ2-2, with 12 bases fitting TRBD2. Germline CDR1 reads MGHRA; CDR2 reads YSYEKL. V gave up 4 bases and J gave up 7 bases; unmatched junction bases: 7. The CDR3 contains 16 residues. CDR3 nucleotides: TGCGCCAGCAGCCTCGGACTAGCGGGATATGTCGGGGAGCTGTTTTTT. Its protein is CASSLGLAGYVGELFF.

In its sample, this clonotype was seen a few times. The V gene is TRBV3-1, the J gene TRBJ1-5, with a weak D call TRBD1 (5 bases). Trimming took 1 base from V and 0 from J, leaving 7 bases between them. CDR1 LGHDT and CDR2 YNNKEL come from the germline V gene (reference sequence). The CDR3 has 15 amino acids. The DNA of the CDR3 is TGTGCCAGCAGCCAAGGACAGACTAGCAATCAGCCCCAGCATTTT. This codes for CASSQGQTSNQPQHF.

The rearrangement links TRBV25-1 to TRBJ2-1, with a possible D match to TRBD1 (6 bases). The germline CDR1 and CDR2 sequences are MGHDK and SYGVNS. V was cut by 0 bases and J by 0 bases, with 12 bases left in between. The CDR3 length is 17 residues. The CDR3 loop reads CASSEYGTYYSYNEQFF. DNA for the CDR3: TGTGCCAGCAGTGAATACGGGACATACTACTCCTACAATGAGCAGTTCTTC.

This clonotype was observed once. The junction departs from germline at one end; a sequencing error may be responsible. This chain links TRBV12-3 or TRBV12-4 with TRBJ1-5; D gene ambiguous. The CDR3 is 13 amino acids. CDR3 coding DNA: TGTGCCAGCCGTTTAGACTTAACTCAGCCCCAGCATTTT. Translation gives CASRLDLTQPQHF.

This clonotype was counted a few times. The chain uses TRBV12-3 or TRBV12-4 and TRBJ2-6; D is uncertain. CDR3 size: 16 residues. V lost 6 bases, J lost 0 bases, and 12 bases lay in between. The CDR3 DNA is TGTGCCAGCAGCCTAATGTTGGTCTCTGGGGCCAACGTCCTGACTTTC. It encodes CASSLMLVSGANVLTF.

This rearrangement joins TRBV7-9 to TRBJ2-1; 9 bases fit TRBD1. V shed 4 bases and J 8 bases; nucleotides not matched to a gene: 6. The CDR3 contains 14 residues. Germline lookup yields CDR1 SEHNR and CDR2 FQNEAQ (reference sequence). CDR3 in DNA: TGTGCCAGCAGCTCAACTGACAGGGGGGATGAGCAGTTCTTC. Translated, it gives CASSSTDRGDEQFF.

The sample holds a few counts of this clonotype. The chain uses TRBV7-7 and TRBJ2-1; the D gene is possibly TRBD2 (6 bases). The germline CDR1 and CDR2 sequences are SSHAT and FNYEAQ (reference sequence). Trimming left V 1 base short and J 9 bases short, with 16 bases between. The CDR3 has 15 amino acids. In nucleotides, the CDR3 is TGTGCCAGCAGCTTAGGGGCTAGTGGGAGGAGTGAGCAGTTCTTC. Its protein is CASSLGASGRSEQFF.

This clonotype was seen only a few times. The chain combines TRBV5-8 with TRBJ2-1; D might be TRBD1 or TRBD2, each matching 5 bases. Germline V gene data show CDR1 as SGHTS and CDR2 as YDEGEE. V shed 2 bases and J shed 0 bases, with 12 bases lying between them. The CDR3 sequence is 16 residues long. In nucleotides, the CDR3 is TGTGCCAGCAGCTTAGAGGGGATCCTCTCCTACAATGAGCAGTTCTTC. This sequence encodes CASSLEGILSYNEQFF.

With respect to this clonotype: The junction differs from germline at one of its ends, possibly a read error. The rearrangement uses TRBV20-1 and TRBJ2-4; D gene ambiguous. The CDR3 length is 12 residues. Germline CDR1 is DFQATT and CDR2 is SNEGSKA (reference sequence). The chain's CDR3 is CSAIGARNIQYF. CDR3 DNA: TGCAGTGCTATCGGCGCCAGAAACATTCAGTACTTC.